The 30 T cell receptor beta chains below all came from one sample that was sequenced in a study of cytomegalovirus exposure and HLA in healthy donors. Amplification used 60 Vbeta primers and 13 Jbeta primers. Sequencing used immunoSEQ multiplex PCR; TCRdb keeps in-frame clones, though not all of them. Here the sample spans under 130,000 clones, approximately 70% being singletons. Sequencing input: PBMCs. The source of these receptors is a young man in good health and CMV-seronegative.

This chain joins TRBV5-6 and TRBJ1-1; D is perhaps TRBD1 (6 bases). Germline-derived CDR1 and CDR2 are SGHDT and YYEEEE. The CDR3 is 15 residues long. Trimming pared 2 bases from V and 1 base from J, leaving 12 bases between. CDR3 bases: TGTGCCAGCAGCTTTGGGGGGGCTCAGAACACTGAAGCTTTCTTT. Its protein product is CASSFGGAQNTEAFF.

The chain carries TRBV4-3 and TRBJ2-5; D is possibly TRBD2 (7 bases). The CDR3 is 13 amino acids. The germline V and J ends were trimmed by 0 bases and 10 bases, with 12 bases remaining between them. Germline V gives CDR1 LGHNA, CDR2 YSLEER. CDR3 sequence: CASSQDRGAGQYF. The CDR3 nucleotides read TGCGCCAGCAGCCAAGATCGGGGGGCCGGCCAGTACTTC.

The genes are TRBV5-1 and TRBJ2-1; TRBD1 might be the D (5 bases). The V end lost 0 bases, the J end lost 5 bases, and 6 bases lay between the germline ends. The germline V gene encodes CDR1 SGHRS and CDR2 YFSETQ. CDR3 size: 13 residues. In DNA form, the CDR3 reads TGCGCCAGCAGCTTGGTCAGGGACAATGAGCAGTTCTTC. The encoded protein is CASSLVRDNEQFF.

V and J are TRBV7-3 and TRBJ1-2; D unresolved. Trimming removed 4 bases at V and 7 bases at J, with 13 bases between. Germline CDR1 reads SGHTA; CDR2 reads FQGTGA. The CDR3 length is 13 residues. The CDR3 bases are TGTGCCAGCAGCTCCCGAGGGCTCGGTGGCTACACCTTC. The encoded protein is CASSSRGLGGYTF. Full variable domain (remainder filled in from reference TRBV7-3 and TRBJ1-2): GAGVSQTPSNKVTEKGKYVELRCDPISGHTALYWYRQSLGQGPEFLIYFQGTGAADDSGLPNDRFFAVRPEGSVSTLKIQRTERGDSAVYLCASSSRGLGGYTFGSGTRLTVV.

The chain recombines TRBV29-1 with TRBJ2-1; 7 positions match TRBD2. This CDR3 comprises 14 residues. Looked up from germline, CDR1 is SQVTM and CDR2 is ANQGSEA. Losses at the gene ends were 7 bases for V and 0 bases for J; bases not matched to a gene: 6. The chain's CDR3 is CSGTSDRSYNEQFF. Here the CDR3 DNA reads TGCAGCGGTACTAGCGACCGCTCCTACAATGAGCAGTTCTTC.

V and J are TRBV30 and TRBJ2-7; 7 bases match TRBD1. Germline loops: CDR1 GTSNPN, CDR2 SVGIG (reference sequence). After removal of 0 bases from V and 3 bases from J, the junction contained 2 bases not matched to a gene. The CDR3 is 13 residues long. The CDR3 DNA sequence: TGTGCCTGGAGTGTAAGGACAGGCTACGAGCAGTACTTC. Encoded protein: CAWSVRTGYEQYF.

V usage is TRBV6-1 and J usage is TRBJ1-2; possible D gene TRBD1, 5 bases. Trimming pared 7 bases from V and 5 bases from J, leaving 8 bases between. CDR1 MNHNS and CDR2 SASEGT come from the germline V gene. The CDR3 runs to 11 residues. The CDR3 reads CASNGGYGYTF. CDR3 coding DNA: TGTGCCAGCAATGGGGGGTATGGCTACACCTTC.

This chain connects TRBV18 to TRBJ2-5; 7 positions agree with TRBD1. Trimming at V came to 6 bases and at J to 5 bases, leaving 3 bases not matched to a gene. Per germline, CDR1 KGHSH and CDR2 LQKENI. This CDR3 contains 12 residues. The CDR3, as DNA: TGTGCCAGCTCGGGACAGCTTGAGACCCAGTACTTC. Protein sequence: CASSGQLETQYF.

The CDR3 sequence is CAWSASDRDTGELFF. The CDR3 nucleotides are TGTGCCTGGAGTGCCTCGGACAGAGACACCGGGGAGCTGTTTTTT. The rearrangement uses TRBV30 and TRBJ2-2, with D possibly TRBD1 on 6 matching bases. V lost 1 base and J lost 3, with 12 bases in between. Per the germline V gene, CDR1 is GTSNPN and CDR2 is SVGIG (reference sequence). The CDR3 spans 15 residues.

This clone has a handful of counts. V and J are TRBV6-1 and TRBJ2-7, with 11 bases lining up with TRBD2. The CDR3 consists of 14 residues. Per the germline V gene, CDR1 is MNHNS and CDR2 is SASEGT. V trimming: 10 bases; J trimming: 2 bases; junction bases outside the gene matches: 7. The CDR3 nucleotides read TGTGCCACCCTAGCGGGAGGTATAACCTACGAGCAGTACTTC. It translates to CATLAGGITYEQYF.

The chain links TRBV30 to TRBJ2-1, with D perhaps matching TRBD2 (6 bases). With 5 bases removed from V and 9 bases from J, the gap between germline ends came to 17 bases. This CDR3 spans 13 amino acids. CDR1 and CDR2 (germline): GTSNPN, SVGIG (reference sequence). CDR3 sequence reads: CAWDPTSLGEQFF. The CDR3 DNA sequence: TGTGCCTGGGACCCGACTAGTTTGGGTGAGCAGTTCTTC. Full variable domain (rest looked up from reference TRBV30 and TRBJ2-1): SQTIHQWPATLVQPVGSPLSLECTVEGTSNPNLYWYRQAAGRGLQLLFYSVGIGQISSEVPQNLSASRPQDRQFILSSKKLLLSDSGFYLCAWDPTSLGEQFFGPGTRLTVL.

This chain links TRBV15 with TRBJ2-5, with 9 bases fitting TRBD1. The V and J ends lost 0 bases and 3 bases, in that order; junction bases with no gene match: 5. The germline CDR1 and CDR2 sequences are LNHNV and YYDKDF (reference sequence). The CDR3 sequence is 16 residues long. Written as DNA, the CDR3 is TGTGCCACCAGCAGAGATTCGGGACAGGGAGAAGAGACCCAGTACTTC. Its protein is CATSRDSGQGEETQYF.

This clone occurred a few times. The chain combines TRBV28 with TRBJ2-7, with TRBD1 identical over 8 bases. The V and J ends lost 5 bases and 0 bases, in that order; junction bases with no gene match: 3. The CDR3 consists of 14 residues. Germline CDR1 reads MDHEN; CDR2 reads SYDVKM. The CDR3 bases are TGTGCCAGCAGTCTCACAGGGGGCTCCTACGAGCAGTACTTC. It translates to CASSLTGGSYEQYF.

The V call is TRBV6-5, the J call TRBJ2-5; 8 bases map to TRBD2. CDR1 and CDR2 (germline): MNHEY, SVGAGI. CDR3 length: 15 residues. Trimming cost V 6 bases and J 4 bases; bases outside gene matches: 10. This chain's CDR3 is CASRLGAGDLETQYF. CDR3 nucleotide sequence: TGTGCCAGCAGGCTTGGAGCGGGAGATTTAGAGACCCAGTACTTC.

CDR3 nucleotide sequence: TGTGCCAGCAGGCACGACTCGCCAGGCTACACCTTC. This gives the protein CASRHDSPGYTF. The V call is TRBV7-9, the J call TRBJ1-2; D unresolved. From germline, CDR1 is SEHNR and CDR2 FQNEAQ (reference sequence). The CDR3 consists of 12 residues. The germline V and J ends were trimmed by 6 bases and 8 bases, with 13 bases remaining between them.

The chain uses TRBV5-6 and TRBJ2-1; a possible D gene is TRBD1 (6 bases). This CDR3 spans 15 amino acids. Per the germline V gene, CDR1 is SGHDT and CDR2 is YYEEEE. V lost 3 bases, J lost 2 bases, and 12 bases lay in between. The CDR3 DNA reads TGTGCCAGCAGCTGGATGGGGGCCGCCTACAATGAGCAGTTCTTC. It is translated as CASSWMGAAYNEQFF.

This clone was seen a handful of times. This chain links TRBV6-5 with TRBJ2-2; D remains unclear. This CDR3 contains 14 residues. Trimming stripped 2 bases from V and 6 bases from J, with 10 bases between. Germline V gene lookup returns CDR1 MNHEY and CDR2 SVGAGI. The CDR3 nucleotides are TGTGCCAGCAGTTACGAGGTAGCATCCGGGGAGCTGTTTTTT. Its protein is CASSYEVASGELFF.

This clone occurred a few times. V and J are TRBV15 and TRBJ1-1; tentative D call: TRBD1 (5 bases). CDR1 and CDR2 from the germline V gene are LNHNV and YYDKDF (reference sequence). The CDR3 is 16 amino acids. V was cut by 0 bases and J by 3 bases, with 14 bases left in between. The DNA for the CDR3 is TGTGCCACCAGCAGAGATGGGTTCGGAGGGGACACTGAAGCTTTCTTT. Its protein product is CATSRDGFGGDTEAFF.

A single count supports this clone. This CDR3 is also generated by other DNA sequences in the sample. This chain links TRBV7-8 with TRBJ1-2; the D gene is possibly TRBD1 (6 bases). Trimming cost V 7 bases and J 8 bases, with 17 bases left between them. The CDR3 length is 13 residues. CDR1 SGHVS and CDR2 FQNEAQ come from the germline V gene. CDR3: CASTHPPQGGYTF. Here the CDR3 DNA reads TGTGCCAGCACCCATCCCCCCCAGGGGGGCTACACCTTC. Full variable domain (missing parts from reference TRBV7-8 and TRBJ1-2): GAGVSQSPRYKVAKRGQDVALRCDPISGHVSLFWYQQALGQGPEFLTYFQNEAQLDKSGLPSDRFFAERPEGSVSTLKIQRTQQEDSAVYLCASTHPPQGGYTFGSGTRLTVV.

This chain uses TRBV4-3 with TRBJ2-1; 8 bases match TRBD2. J gave up 4 bases and V 4 bases, and 6 bases lay outside the gene matches. The length of the CDR3 is 15 residues. CDR1 is LGHNA, CDR2 YSLEER, per germline. This CDR3 reads CASSLSAGVYNEQFF. As DNA, the CDR3 is TGCGCCAGCAGCCTTTCAGCGGGAGTTTACAATGAGCAGTTCTTC.

The V call is TRBV27, the J call TRBJ1-1, with 8 bases aligning to TRBD1. V was pared by 3 bases and J by 4 bases, with 22 bases of the junction left unmatched. This CDR3 comprises 20 residues. Germline loops: CDR1 MNHEY, CDR2 SMNVEV (reference sequence). The CDR3 DNA sequence: TGTGCCAGCAGTTTTCTCGGGGCAGGGGGCGGTGTGGTGGTGGGCACTGAAGCTTTCTTT. This gives the protein CASSFLGAGGGVVVGTEAFF.

The genes are TRBV30 and TRBJ2-7; 9 nucleotides align to TRBD1. From germline, CDR1 is GTSNPN and CDR2 SVGIG (reference sequence). The CDR3 has 14 amino acids. With 4 bases clipped from V and 0 bases from J, the junction kept 4 bases outside the gene matches. CDR3 bases: TGTGCCTGGATTCGACAGGGGGTCTCCTACGAGCAGTACTTC. Residues: CAWIRQGVSYEQYF.

The genes are TRBV27 and TRBJ2-7, with TRBD2 identical over 15 bases. The CDR3 runs 18 residues. V was clipped by 1 base and J by 0 bases; unmatched bases: 4. The germline gives CDR1 MNHEY, CDR2 SMNVEV (reference sequence). CDR3 residues: CASSLWTSGRARSYEQYF. CDR3 sequence (DNA): TGTGCCAGCAGTTTATGGACTAGCGGGAGGGCCCGCTCCTACGAGCAGTACTTC.

The rearrangement links TRBV6-1 to TRBJ2-7; 7 positions agree with TRBD1. The CDR3 spans 13 residues. V was clipped by 7 bases and J by 7 bases; unmatched bases: 10. CDR1 is MNHNS and CDR2 is SASEGT in the germline V gene. The CDR3 nucleotides are TGTGCCAGCACTCGGACAGGTACGGAAGAGCAGTACTTC. Encoded protein: CASTRTGTEEQYF.

The CDR3 protein is CASSTQGEPLEQYF. The CDR3 DNA reads as TGTGCCAGTAGTACACAAGGGGAACCCCTCGAGCAGTACTTC. The chain has TRBV19 and TRBJ2-7; D may be TRBD1 (5 bases). V gave up 4 bases and J gave up 6 bases, with 16 bases separating them. The CDR3 has 14 amino acids. Germline lookup yields CDR1 LNHDA and CDR2 SQIVND (reference sequence).

The V gene is TRBV6-6, the J gene TRBJ1-5; 8 positions match TRBD1. CDR1 and CDR2 (germline): MNHNY, SVGAGI (reference sequence). Trimming took 0 bases from V and 1 from J; bases not matched to a gene: 2. The CDR3 loop spans 16 amino acids. CDR3 bases: TGTGCCAGCAGTTACTCGAGGGACAGGAGCAATCAGCCCCAGCATTTT. Residues: CASSYSRDRSNQPQHF.

The rearrangement links TRBV10-3 to TRBJ2-7; 10 positions agree with TRBD1. Germline V gene lookup returns CDR1 ENHRY and CDR2 SYGVKD. The V segment lost 10 bases and the J segment 4 bases; nucleotides outside the gene matches: 7. The CDR3 length is 13 residues. The CDR3 bases are TGTGCCACCCGGCCGGGACAGGGGTACGAGCAGTACTTC. Amino acids: CATRPGQGYEQYF.

V usage is TRBV19 and J usage is TRBJ1-6; D perhaps matches TRBD1 (6 bases). Trimming cost V 5 bases and J 10 bases, with 15 bases left between them. Looked up from germline, CDR1 is LNHDA and CDR2 is SQIVND (reference sequence). The CDR3 consists of 14 residues. Here the CDR3 DNA reads TGTGCCAGTAGTTCCACAGGGTATGGGTCACCCCTCCACTTT. Protein product: CASSSTGYGSPLHF.

The chain combines TRBV19 with TRBJ2-3; TRBD2 is a possible D gene (6 bases). The CDR3 is made up of 15 amino acids. Trimming shortened V by 5 bases and J by 0 bases, and 12 bases separated the two germline ends. Looked up from germline, CDR1 is LNHDA and CDR2 is SQIVND (reference sequence). CDR3 in amino acids: CASSGTFASTDTQYF. CDR3 DNA: TGTGCCAGTAGTGGGACTTTCGCGAGCACAGATACGCAGTATTTT.

The rearrangement joins TRBV27 to TRBJ2-3, with D possibly TRBD2 on 6 matching bases. This CDR3 comprises 16 residues. V was shortened by 5 bases and J by 2 bases, with 17 bases between the two germline ends. Looked up from germline, CDR1 is MNHEY and CDR2 is SMNVEV (reference sequence). DNA for the CDR3: TGTGCCAGCAGTGCACCCCGGGACTTTGTCACAGATACGCAGTATTTT. Its translation: CASSAPRDFVTDTQYF.